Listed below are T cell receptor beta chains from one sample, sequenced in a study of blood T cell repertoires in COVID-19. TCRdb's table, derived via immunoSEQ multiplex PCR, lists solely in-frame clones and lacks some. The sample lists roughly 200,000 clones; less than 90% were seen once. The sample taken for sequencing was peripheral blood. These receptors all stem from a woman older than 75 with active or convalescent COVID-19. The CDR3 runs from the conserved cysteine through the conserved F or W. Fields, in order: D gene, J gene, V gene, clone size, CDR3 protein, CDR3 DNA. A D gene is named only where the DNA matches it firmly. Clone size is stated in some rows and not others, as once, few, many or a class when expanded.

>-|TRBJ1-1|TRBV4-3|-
CASSLQPGNTEAFF
TGCGCCAGCAGCCTCCAGCCAGGGAACACTGAAGCTTTCTTT
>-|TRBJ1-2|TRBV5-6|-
CASSLPAGAIWGYTF
TGTGCCAGCAGCTTGCCGGCGGGGGCCATATGGGGCTACACCTTC
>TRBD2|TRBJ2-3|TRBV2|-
CASIRAGGTDTQYF
TGTGCCAGCATCCGAGCGGGGGGGACCGATACGCAGTATTTT
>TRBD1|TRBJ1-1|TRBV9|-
CASSPNSRTGYTEAFF
TGTGCCAGCAGCCCAAACTCGAGGACAGGGTACACTGAAGCTTTCTTT
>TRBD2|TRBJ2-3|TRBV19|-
CASSWTSGGAYTQYF
TGTGCCAGTAGCTGGACTAGCGGGGGGGCATATACGCAGTATTTT
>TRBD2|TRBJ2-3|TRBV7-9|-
CASSLVGLVSDTQYF
TGTGCCAGCAGCTTAGTGGGACTAGTTTCCGATACGCAGTATTTT
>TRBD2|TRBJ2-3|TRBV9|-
CASSGPSGVSTDTQYF
TGTGCCAGCAGCGGCCCTAGCGGGGTAAGCACAGATACGCAGTATTTT
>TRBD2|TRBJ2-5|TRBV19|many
CASSVQPGLAGETQYF
TGTGCCAGTAGTGTACAACCGGGACTAGCGGGAGAGACCCAGTACTTC
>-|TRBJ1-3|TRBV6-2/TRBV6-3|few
CASSFVNNDSGNTIYF
TGTGCCAGCAGTTTCGTCAACAACGACTCTGGAAACACCATATATTTT
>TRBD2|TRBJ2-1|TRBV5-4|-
CASSQTAGDPRNEQFF
TGTGCCAGCAGCCAGACAGCGGGGGACCCGAGGAATGAGCAGTTCTTC
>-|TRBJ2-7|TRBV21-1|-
CASSKISLSYSPVWDRGFYEQYF
TGTGCCAGCAGCAAAATTTCCCTAAGCTATAGCCCTGTATGGGACAGGGGTTTCTACGAGCAGTACTTC
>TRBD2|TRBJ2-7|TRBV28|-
CASSPPHKRGRYEQYF
TGTGCCAGCAGCCCCCCCCATAAGCGGGGGCGCTACGAGCAGTACTTC
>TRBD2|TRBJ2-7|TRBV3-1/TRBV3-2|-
CASSQGPVLAQHNEQYF
TGTGCCAGCAGCCAGGGACCCGTACTAGCGCAACACAACGAGCAGTACTTC
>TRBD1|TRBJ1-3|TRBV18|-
CASSQTGTDGNTIYF
TGTGCCAGCTCACAGACCGGGACAGATGGAAACACCATATATTTT
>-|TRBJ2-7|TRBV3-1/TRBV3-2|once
CASSQVPVYEQYF
TGTGCCAGCAGCCAAGTTCCAGTTTACGAGCAGTACTTC
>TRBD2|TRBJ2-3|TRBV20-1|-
CSASISGRQPDTQYF
TGCAGTGCTAGTATTAGCGGGAGGCAGCCAGATACGCAGTATTTT
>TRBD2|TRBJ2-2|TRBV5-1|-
CASSLVTSGVGELFF
TGCGCCAGCAGCTTGGTCACTAGCGGGGTCGGGGAGCTGTTTTTT
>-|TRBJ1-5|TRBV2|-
CASSDPGGRLQPQHF
TGTGCCAGCAGTGATCCGGGCGGGAGACTTCAGCCCCAGCATTTT
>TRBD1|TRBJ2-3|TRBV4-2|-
CASSQDLARGQGDTQYF
TGTGCCAGCAGCCAAGATTTAGCCAGGGGGCAGGGAGATACGCAGTATTTT
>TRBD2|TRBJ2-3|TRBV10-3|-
CAISSLAGGTDTQYF
TGTGCCATCAGTTCCTTAGCGGGAGGAACAGATACGCAGTATTTT
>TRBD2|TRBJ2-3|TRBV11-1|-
CASSSRLAGATDTQYF
TGTGCCAGCAGCTCGCGACTAGCGGGGGCCACAGATACGCAGTATTTT
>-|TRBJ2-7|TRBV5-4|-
CASSLAGGIKNEQYF
TGTGCCAGCAGCTTGGCGGGCGGGATTAAAAACGAGCAGTACTTC
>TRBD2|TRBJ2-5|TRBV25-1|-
CASSETSGGLETQYF
TGTGCCAGCAGTGAGACTAGCGGGGGCCTGGAGACCCAGTACTTC
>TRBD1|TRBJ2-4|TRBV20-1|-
CSAPQGSIQYF
TGCAGTGCACCACAGGGGTCCATTCAGTACTTC
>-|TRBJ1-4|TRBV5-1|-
CASSQDEGKLFF
TGCGCCAGCAGTCAGGACGAGGGAAAACTGTTTTTT
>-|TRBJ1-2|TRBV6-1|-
CASSWGQGAPTF
-
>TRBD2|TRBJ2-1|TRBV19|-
CARRGRGGSYNEQFF
TGTGCCAGACGCGGGCGGGGGGGCTCCTACAATGAGCAGTTCTTC
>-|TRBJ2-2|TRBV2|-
CASEDISNTGELFF
TGTGCCAGCGAGGACATTTCGAACACCGGGGAGCTGTTTTTT
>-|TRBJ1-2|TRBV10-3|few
CAISESQGYGYTF
TGTGCCATCAGTGAGTCGCAGGGGTATGGCTACACCTTC
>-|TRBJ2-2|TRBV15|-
CATQGQGGGRELFF
TGTGCCACTCAGGGGCAGGGAGGGGGTCGGGAGCTGTTTTTT
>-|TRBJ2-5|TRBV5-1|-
CASSLGNSGQETQYF
TGCGCCAGCAGCTTGGGCAACTCGGGTCAAGAGACCCAGTACTTC
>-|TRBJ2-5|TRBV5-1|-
CASDSTGALQETQYF
TGCGCCAGTGACTCGACAGGAGCCCTACAAGAGACCCAGTACTTC
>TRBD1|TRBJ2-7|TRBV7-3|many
CASSLTSGGSYEQYF
TGTGCCAGCAGCTTAACGTCAGGGGGTTCCTACGAGCAGTACTTC
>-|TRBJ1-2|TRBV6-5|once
CASRQGYGYTF
TGTGCCAGCAGGCAGGGCTATGGCTACACCTTC
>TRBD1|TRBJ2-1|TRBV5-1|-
CASSFGTGAHNEQFF
TGCGCCAGCAGCTTCGGGACAGGGGCCCACAATGAGCAGTTCTTC
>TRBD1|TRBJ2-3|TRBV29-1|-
CSVVDRDGTDTQYF
TGCAGCGTTGTCGACAGGGATGGCACAGATACGCAGTATTTT
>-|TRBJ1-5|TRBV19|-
CASTETWGRGNQPQHF
TGTGCCAGTACCGAAACGTGGGGGCGCGGCAATCAGCCCCAGCATTTT
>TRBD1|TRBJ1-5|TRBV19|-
CASSTHRDSHQPQHF
TGTGCCAGTAGTACCCACCGGGACAGTCATCAGCCCCAGCATTTT
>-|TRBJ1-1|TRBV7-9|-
CASSPAPGAGATEAFF
TGTGCCAGCAGCCCTGCTCCGGGGGCGGGGGCCACTGAAGCTTTCTTT
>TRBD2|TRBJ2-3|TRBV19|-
CASSAGLAGAPYTDTQYF
TGTGCCAGTAGTGCGGGGCTAGCGGGGGCCCCCTACACAGATACGCAGTATTTT
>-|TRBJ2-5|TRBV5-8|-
CASSSGVGPQETQYF
TGTGCCAGCAGCTCAGGGGTGGGCCCCCAAGAGACCCAGTACTTC
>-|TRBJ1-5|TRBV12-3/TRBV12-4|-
CASSPNYQPQHF
TGTGCCAGCAGTCCCAATTATCAGCCCCAGCATTTT
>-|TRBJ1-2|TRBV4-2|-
CASSQVAGVNYGYTF
TGTGCCAGCAGCCAAGTGGCAGGGGTTAACTATGGCTACACCTTC
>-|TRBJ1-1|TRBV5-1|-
CASSLTGDTEAFF
TGCGCCAGCAGCTTAACGGGTGACACTGAAGCTTTCTTT
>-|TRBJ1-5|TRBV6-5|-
CASKKGHNQPQHF
TGTGCCAGCAAGAAAGGACACAATCAGCCCCAGCATTTT
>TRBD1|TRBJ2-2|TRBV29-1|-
CSVGDRAYTGELFF
TGCAGCGTTGGGGACAGGGCTTACACCGGGGAGCTGTTTTTT
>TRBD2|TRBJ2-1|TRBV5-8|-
CASSFESSGGNEQFF
TGTGCCAGCAGCTTCGAGTCATCGGGAGGCAATGAGCAGTTCTTC
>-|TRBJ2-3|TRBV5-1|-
CASSPSGGGTDTQYF
TGCGCCAGCAGCCCTTCCGGCGGGGGCACAGATACGCAGTATTTT
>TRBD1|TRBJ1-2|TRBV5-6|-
CASSGQGNYGYTF
TGTGCCAGCAGCGGACAGGGGAACTATGGCTACACCTTC
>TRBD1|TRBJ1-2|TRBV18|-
CASSWDRNGYTF
TGTGCCAGCTCATGGGACAGGAATGGCTACACCTTC